This record covers a single T cell receptor beta chain. This sample is part of a study of blood T cell repertoires in COVID-19. The wider study: The United States, Italy and Spain supplied acute and convalescent COVID-19 samples. T cells, B-cell-depleted T cells, or PBMCs supplied cDNA or gDNA.

Authors' analysis steps: Reference gene primers were amplified, and this amplification served to estimate nucleated cell counts. Libraries were prepared by immunoSEQ multiplex PCR; TCRdb keeps only in-frame clonotypes and omits some of them. V and J calls and clone size follow that table, whereas D and trimming were derived from the DNA. Among 150,000 to 250,000 clones listed, about 80% were seen once. The sequencing sample was made of peripheral blood. This receptor was identified in a human donor with acute or convalescent COVID-19. The donor label of this sample is uncertain.

CDR3 amino acids: CASSPYFSGDTQYF. Written as DNA, the CDR3 is TGCGCCAGCAGCCCCTACTTCTCGGGAGATACGCAGTATTTT. J is TRBJ2-3 and V is TRBV5-1, with D unclear. Germline CDR1 SGHRS, CDR2 YFSETQ. Trimming pared 4 bases from V and 5 bases from J, leaving 14 bases between. This CDR3 spans 14 amino acids.